This TCR beta chain was recovered during a study of T cells after yellow fever vaccination. Overall study: For low cell numbers, libraries were made with SMART-Seq v4 Ultra Low Input. Study results and caveats: Post-booster repertoires contained most primary-vaccination clones again (approximately 97% CD4, approximately 88% CD8). Clonotypes shared by both compartments, CD4 and CD8, made up a small share.

The germline V and J ends were trimmed by 3 bases and 6 bases, with 18 bases remaining between them. The CDR3 spans 15 residues. Germline V lookup: CDR1 LGHDT, CDR2 YNNKEL (reference sequence). Details on this clonotype: The antigen remains undetermined. This may stem from a read error, because a much larger clone lies one nucleotide away.

It was through 5'RACE template switching that TCR cDNA was made, with a universal primer site and UMIs added. A single record per CDR3 protein comes from TCRdb applying MiXCR to the 5' RACE reads. Of around 250,000 distinct CDR3 sequences in the sample, 6.9% are singletons; the top ten hold roughly 0.86%. The sample consisted of CD4+ T cells sorted from PBMCs, taken 15 days after the yellow fever booster vaccination. The source of this sequence is a man aged 25-40 years who received the YFV17D yellow fever vaccine. The chain links TRBV3-1 to TRBJ2-7; D possibly corresponds to TRBD2 (7 bases). CDR3 loop: CASSQFNGGGGEQYF. In DNA, the CDR3 is TGTGCCAGCAGCCAGTTTAACGGAGGGGGGGGCGAGCAGTACTTC.